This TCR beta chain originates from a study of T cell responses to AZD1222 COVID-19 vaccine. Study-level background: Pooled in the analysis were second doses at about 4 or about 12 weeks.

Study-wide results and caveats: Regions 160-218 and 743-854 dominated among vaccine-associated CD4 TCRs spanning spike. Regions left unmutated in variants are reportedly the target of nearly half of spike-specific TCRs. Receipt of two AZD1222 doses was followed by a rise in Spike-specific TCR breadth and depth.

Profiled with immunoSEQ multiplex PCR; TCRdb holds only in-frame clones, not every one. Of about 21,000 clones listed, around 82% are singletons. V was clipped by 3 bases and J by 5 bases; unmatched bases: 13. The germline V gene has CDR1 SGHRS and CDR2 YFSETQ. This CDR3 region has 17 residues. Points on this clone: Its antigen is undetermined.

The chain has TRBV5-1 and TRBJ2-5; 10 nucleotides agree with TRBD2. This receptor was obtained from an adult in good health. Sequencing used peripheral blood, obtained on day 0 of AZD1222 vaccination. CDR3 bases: TGCGCCAGCAGCTCCGCGGGAGCGGGGGGGCCGGTGGAGACCCAGTACTTC. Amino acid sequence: CASSSAGAGGPVETQYF.